What follows are 22 T cell receptor beta chains derived from one specimen sequenced in a study of T cells in Graves' hyperthyroidism and ophthalmopathy. Researchers took RNA transcripts and amplified the TCR beta CDR3 regions from them. The HTBI set primed first-round TCR CDR3 RT-PCR. From the multiplex PCR reads, TCRdb called clonotypes with MiXCR, one entry per CDR3 protein. Counted here are fewer than 500,000 distinct CDR3 sequences, roughly 13% occurring once; the ten biggest clones make up 20% to 25%. The sample comprised blood. The origin of the receptors is a man aged 25 to 40 with Graves' hyperthyroidism that later progressed to Graves' ophthalmopathy.

This clonotype was picked up many times. The chain recombines TRBV12-3 or TRBV12-4 with TRBJ2-1; D may be TRBD2 (5 bases). Trimming left V 5 bases short and J 0 bases short, with 11 bases between. This CDR3 comprises 15 residues. CDR3 sequence reads: CASSRGLLSYNEQFF. The CDR3 coding sequence is TGTGCCAGCAGTCGTGGACTCCTCTCCTACAATGAGCAGTTCTTC.

In regard to this clonotype: A junction boundary mismatches the germline segment, possibly from a read error. The V call is TRBV7-9, the J call TRBJ1-4; 9 bases match TRBD1. Germline V gene sequence: CDR1 SEHNR, CDR2 FQNEAQ (reference sequence). This CDR3 spans 17 amino acids. The CDR3 spells CASSLGQGSTTNEKPFF. The CDR3 DNA sequence: TGTGCCAGCAGCCTAGGACAGGGGAGCACAACTAATGAAAAACCGTTTTTT. The variable domain in full, completed from reference TRBV7-9 and TRBJ1-4, reads DTGVSQNPRHKITKRGQNVTFRCDPISEHNRLYWYRQTLGQGPEFLTYFQNEAQLEKSRLLSDRFSAERPKGSFSTLEIQRTEQGDSAMYLCASSLGQGSTTNEKPFFGSGTQLSVL.

In this sample, this clonotype turned up many times. V gene TRBV5-5 combines with J gene TRBJ2-5; 9 nucleotides line up with TRBD1. CDR1 is SGHKS, CDR2 YYEKEE, per germline (reference sequence). This CDR3 comprises 14 residues. Trimming removed 4 bases from V and 5 bases from J; junction bases left unmatched: 6. The CDR3 DNA sequence: TGTGCCAGCAGCCGTTACAGGGGGCAGGAGACCCAGTACTTC. This translates into CASSRYRGQETQYF.

The chain carries TRBV19 and TRBJ1-5; 7 nucleotides align to TRBD1. Germline-derived CDR1 and CDR2 are LNHDA and SQIVND (reference sequence). With 4 bases clipped from V and 5 bases from J, the junction kept 8 bases outside the gene matches. This CDR3 spans 15 amino acids. The CDR3 nucleotides read TGTGCCAGTAGTAAGGATTGGGACAGCTATCAGCCCCAGCATTTT. Residues: CASSKDWDSYQPQHF.

This clonotype was counted ten times or more. As DNA, the CDR3 is TGCAGTGCAGCGGGAAACTACAATGAGCAGTTCTTC. Its protein is CSAAGNYNEQFF. J is TRBJ2-1 and V is TRBV20-1; 7 nucleotides line up with TRBD2. CDR1 and CDR2 from the germline V gene are DFQATT and SNEGSKA (reference sequence). The trim removed 6 bases at V and 3 bases at J, leaving 2 bases unmatched. The CDR3 is 12 amino acids.

The V and J genes are TRBV20-1 and TRBJ2-7; D is possibly TRBD2 (5 bases). The CDR3 is 13 residues long. In germline, CDR1 is DFQATT, CDR2 SNEGSKA (reference sequence). The V and J ends lost 6 bases and 3 bases respectively, with 15 bases between them. CDR3 in amino acids: CSALGQAVYEQYF. The CDR3 nucleotides read TGCAGTGCATTGGGCCAAGCGGTCTACGAGCAGTACTTC.

J is TRBJ1-2 and V is TRBV19; TRBD1 aligns across 7 bases. CDR3 length: 16 amino acids. V gave up 5 bases and J gave up 2 bases; unmatched junction bases: 11. Germline V gene sequence: CDR1 LNHDA, CDR2 SQIVND (reference sequence). In DNA, the CDR3 is TGTGCCAGTAGTCCCCGACAGGGAGGCTCGAACTATGGCTACACCTTC. This sequence encodes CASSPRQGGSNYGYTF.

A few counts support this clonotype. V and J are TRBV24-1 and TRBJ2-3; 7 nucleotides line up with TRBD2. V gave up 1 base and J gave up 3 bases; unmatched junction bases: 6. Germline lookup yields CDR1 KGHDR and CDR2 SFDVKD. This CDR3 is 16 amino acids long. The CDR3 region is CATSDFTGGGTDTQYF. As DNA, the CDR3 is TGTGCCACCAGTGATTTTACTGGGGGAGGGACAGATACGCAGTATTTT.

This clonotype came up many times. V is TRBV12-5 and J is TRBJ1-2; D uncertain. The CDR3 has 17 residues. CDR1 is LGHNT and CDR2 is FRNRAP in the germline V gene. Trimming removed 4 bases at V and 6 bases at J, with 24 bases between. The CDR3 nucleotides read TGTGCTAGTGGTTGGAAGTTTTGGGGTTCACGATCAGATGGCTACACCTTC. Residues: CASGWKFWGSRSDGYTF.

This clonotype was seen more than once but under ten times. The CDR3 DNA reads TGTGCCAGCAGCTTATTAATCAACCAGGGGAGCTACGAGCAGTACTTC. Its protein product is CASSLLINQGSYEQYF. J is TRBJ2-7 and V is TRBV5-6; D may be TRBD1 (6 bases). CDR1 SGHDT and CDR2 YYEEEE come from the germline V gene. With 2 bases removed from V and 3 bases from J, the gap between germline ends came to 18 bases. CDR3 length: 16 amino acids.

Ten or more counts support this clonotype. The genes are TRBV11-3 and TRBJ2-3; 9 bases are shared with TRBD2. Trimming took 1 base from V and 4 from J; bases not matched to a gene: 3. The CDR3 is made up of 15 amino acids. Germline V gene sequence: CDR1 SGHNT, CDR2 YENEEA. CDR3 amino acids: CASSLGLAVADTQYF. The CDR3 DNA reads TGTGCCAGCAGCTTAGGACTAGCGGTCGCAGATACGCAGTATTTT.

This clonotype appeared many times. This sequence joins TRBV11-2 and TRBJ1-4; D not certain. There are 15 residues in the CDR3. Deletions cut 5 bases from V and 3 bases from J, with 13 bases between. Germline V gene sequence: CDR1 SGHAT, CDR2 FQNNGV. DNA for the CDR3: TGTGCCAGCAGCCCTAGCCGTCAGCCTAATGAAAAACTGTTTTTT. Protein: CASSPSRQPNEKLFF.

The rearrangement uses TRBV30 and TRBJ1-3; the D is unclear. CDR1 and CDR2 (germline): GTSNPN, SVGIG (reference sequence). Trimming cost V 3 bases and J 5 bases, with 17 bases left between them. The CDR3 has 15 residues. The CDR3 loop reads CAWRGRLPRRNTIYF. As DNA, the CDR3 is TGTGCCTGGAGAGGCAGACTGCCGAGGAGAAACACCATATATTTT.

This clonotype was seen only a few times. The chain links TRBV20-1 to TRBJ2-2; TRBD2 agrees at 12 bases. The germline CDR1 and CDR2 sequences are DFQATT and SNEGSKA (reference sequence). The CDR3 extends over 15 amino acids. After removal of 6 bases from V and 6 bases from J, the junction contained 8 bases not matched to a gene. CDR3 nucleotide sequence: TGCAGTGCACCGACTAGCGGGGGACTATCCGGGGAGCTGTTTTTT. Its protein product is CSAPTSGGLSGELFF.

This clonotype appeared many times. The chain is built from TRBV11-2 and TRBJ2-7; D is perhaps TRBD2 (6 bases). CDR1 is SGHAT, CDR2 FQNNGV, per germline. The CDR3 sequence is 14 residues long. Trimming pared 5 bases from V and 3 bases from J, leaving 14 bases between. The chain's CDR3 is CASSPQGLSYEQYF. CDR3 bases: TGTGCCAGCAGCCCGCAGGGACTTAGCTACGAGCAGTACTTC.

This clonotype was counted ten times or more. This rearrangement joins TRBV30 to TRBJ1-1; D is undetermined. The CDR3 loop spans 14 amino acids. Trimming removed 0 bases at V and 4 bases at J, with 12 bases between. Germline V gene lookup returns CDR1 GTSNPN and CDR2 SVGIG (reference sequence). The CDR3 sequence is CAWSVKGSVTEAFF. The CDR3 coding sequence is TGTGCCTGGAGTGTAAAAGGGTCCGTCACTGAAGCTTTCTTT.

A few counts support this clonotype. This chain connects TRBV10-3 to TRBJ2-1; D is undetermined. V was cut by 6 bases and J by 7 bases, with 10 bases left in between. Looked up from germline, CDR1 is ENHRY and CDR2 is SYGVKD. The CDR3 contains 12 residues. The CDR3 DNA reads TGTGCCATCAGGGGTTTAGAGAATGAGCAGTTCTTC. Residues: CAIRGLENEQFF.

V gene TRBV6-1 combines with J gene TRBJ2-5; D gene unclear. V dropped 5 bases and J dropped 5 bases, with 9 bases sitting between them. CDR3 length: 12 residues. Germline V gives CDR1 MNHNS, CDR2 SASEGT. DNA of the CDR3: TGTGCCAGCAGTTCCCTCACCGAGACCCAGTACTTC. Protein sequence: CASSSLTETQYF.

The chain couples TRBV6-2 or TRBV6-3 to TRBJ2-6; D uncertain. The CDR3 has 15 amino acids. Germline loops: CDR1 MNHEY, CDR2 SVGEGT. V was clipped by 8 bases and J by 0 bases, with 11 bases between them. The chain's CDR3 is CASVLGYSGANVLTF. The CDR3, as DNA: TGTGCCAGCGTTCTAGGGTACTCTGGGGCCAACGTCCTGACTTTC.

This clonotype was detected many times. J is TRBJ2-7 and V is TRBV30; tentatively, D is TRBD2 (6 bases). The V gene lost 5 bases and the J gene lost 7 bases, with 12 bases spanning the gap. This CDR3 region has 11 residues. Germline loops: CDR1 GTSNPN, CDR2 SVGIG (reference sequence). The CDR3, as DNA: TGTGCCTGGGGGGGACTTGGAGAGCAGTACTTC. Translating gives CAWGGLGEQYF.

CDR3 sequence (DNA): TGCAGTGCTAGTTTGGGTGGAAAAACCGGCTACACCTTC. Protein: CSASLGGKTGYTF. V gene TRBV20-1 combines with J gene TRBJ1-2; D gene uncertain. With 3 bases removed from V and 8 bases from J, the gap between germline ends came to 16 bases. Germline values: CDR1 DFQATT, CDR2 SNEGSKA (reference sequence). The CDR3 spans 13 residues.

This clonotype was seen repeatedly, ten times or more. The rearrangement joins TRBV7-4 to TRBJ1-1, with 7 bases that match TRBD1. The CDR3 is made up of 14 amino acids. The trim removed 5 bases at V and 4 bases at J, leaving 7 bases unmatched. Germline lookup yields CDR1 SGHVT and CDR2 SQSDAQ. This CDR3 is CASSTDRVSTEAFF. CDR3 nucleotides: TGTGCCAGCAGCACCGACAGGGTAAGCACTGAAGCTTTCTTT. The full variable domain, its missing parts supplied by reference TRBV7-4 and TRBJ1-1, is GAGVSQSPRYKVAKRGRDVALRCDSISGHVTLYWYRQTLGQGSEVLTYSQSDAQRDKSGRPSGRFSAERPERSVSTLKIQRTEQGDSAVYLCASSTDRVSTEAFFGQGTRLTVV.